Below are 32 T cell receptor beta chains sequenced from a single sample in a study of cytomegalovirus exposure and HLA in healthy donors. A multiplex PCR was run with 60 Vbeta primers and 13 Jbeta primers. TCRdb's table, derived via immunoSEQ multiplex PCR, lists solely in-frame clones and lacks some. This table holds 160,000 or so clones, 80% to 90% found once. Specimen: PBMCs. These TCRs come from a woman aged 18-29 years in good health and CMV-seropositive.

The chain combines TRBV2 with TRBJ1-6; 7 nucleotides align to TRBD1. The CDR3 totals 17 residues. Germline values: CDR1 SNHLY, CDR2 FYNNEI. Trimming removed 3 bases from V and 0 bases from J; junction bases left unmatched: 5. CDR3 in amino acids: CASSERQGSSYNSPLHF. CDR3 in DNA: TGTGCCAGCAGTGAGAGACAGGGTAGCTCCTATAATTCACCCCTCCACTTT.

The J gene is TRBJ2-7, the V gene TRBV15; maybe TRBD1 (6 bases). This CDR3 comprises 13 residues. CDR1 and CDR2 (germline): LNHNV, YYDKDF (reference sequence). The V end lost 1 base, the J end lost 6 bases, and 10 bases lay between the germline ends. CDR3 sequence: CATSRGQQGEQYF. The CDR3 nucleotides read TGTGCCACCAGCAGAGGGCAACAGGGCGAGCAGTACTTC.

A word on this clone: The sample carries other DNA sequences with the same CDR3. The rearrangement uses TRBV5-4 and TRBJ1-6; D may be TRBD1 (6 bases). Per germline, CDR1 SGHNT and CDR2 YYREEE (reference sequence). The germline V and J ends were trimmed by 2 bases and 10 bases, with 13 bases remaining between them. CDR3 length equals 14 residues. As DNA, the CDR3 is TGTGCCAGCAGCTTCAACAGGGTGGAGTCACCCCTCCACTTT. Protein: CASSFNRVESPLHF.

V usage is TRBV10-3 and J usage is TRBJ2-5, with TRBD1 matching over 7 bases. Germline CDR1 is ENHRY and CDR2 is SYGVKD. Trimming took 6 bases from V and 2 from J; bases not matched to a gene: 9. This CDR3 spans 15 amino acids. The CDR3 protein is CAISDTGTAQETQYF. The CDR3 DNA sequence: TGTGCCATCAGCGACACCGGGACAGCACAAGAGACCCAGTACTTC.

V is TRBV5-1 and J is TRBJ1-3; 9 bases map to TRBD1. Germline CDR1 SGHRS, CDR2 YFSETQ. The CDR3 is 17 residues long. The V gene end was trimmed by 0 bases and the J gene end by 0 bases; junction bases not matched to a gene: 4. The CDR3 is CASSLGGTGNSGNTIYF. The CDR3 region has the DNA TGCGCCAGCAGCTTGGGGGGGACAGGGAACTCTGGAAACACCATATATTTT.

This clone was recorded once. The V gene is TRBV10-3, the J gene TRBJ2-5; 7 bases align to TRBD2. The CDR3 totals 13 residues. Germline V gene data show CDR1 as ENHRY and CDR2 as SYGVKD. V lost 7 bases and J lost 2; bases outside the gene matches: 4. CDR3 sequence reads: CAITPGLQETQYF. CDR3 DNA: TGTGCCATCACCCCGGGACTACAAGAGACCCAGTACTTC.

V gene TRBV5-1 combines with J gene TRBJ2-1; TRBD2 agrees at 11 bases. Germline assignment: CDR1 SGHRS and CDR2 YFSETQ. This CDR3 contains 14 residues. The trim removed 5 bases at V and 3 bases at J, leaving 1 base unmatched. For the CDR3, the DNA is TGCGCCAGCAGTAGCGGGGGGGACTACAATGAGCAGTTCTTC. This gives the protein CASSSGGDYNEQFF.

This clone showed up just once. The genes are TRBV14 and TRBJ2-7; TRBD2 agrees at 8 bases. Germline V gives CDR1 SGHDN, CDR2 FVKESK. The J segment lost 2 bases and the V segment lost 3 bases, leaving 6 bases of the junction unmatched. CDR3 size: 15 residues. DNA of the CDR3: TGTGCCAGCAGCCAGATTAGCGGGGAAGCCTACGAGCAGTACTTC. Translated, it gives CASSQISGEAYEQYF.

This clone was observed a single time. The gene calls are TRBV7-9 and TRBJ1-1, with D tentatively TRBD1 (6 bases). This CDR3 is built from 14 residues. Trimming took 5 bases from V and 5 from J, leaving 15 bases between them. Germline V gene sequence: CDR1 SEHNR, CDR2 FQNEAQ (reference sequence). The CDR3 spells CASSPPRGATEAFF. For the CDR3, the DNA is TGTGCCAGCAGCCCCCCCCGGGGGGCTACTGAAGCTTTCTTT.

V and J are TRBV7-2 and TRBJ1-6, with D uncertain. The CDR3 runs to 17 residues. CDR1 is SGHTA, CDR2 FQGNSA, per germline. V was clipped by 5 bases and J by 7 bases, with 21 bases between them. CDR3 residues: CASSPVSLRVLNSPLHF. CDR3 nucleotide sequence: TGTGCCAGCAGCCCCGTGTCACTGAGGGTACTGAATTCACCCCTCCACTTT.

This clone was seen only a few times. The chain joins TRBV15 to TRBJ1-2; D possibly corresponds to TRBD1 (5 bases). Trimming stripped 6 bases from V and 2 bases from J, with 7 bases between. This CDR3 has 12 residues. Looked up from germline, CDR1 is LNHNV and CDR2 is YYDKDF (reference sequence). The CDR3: CATSKGNYGYTF. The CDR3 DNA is TGTGCCACCAGTAAGGGGAACTATGGCTACACCTTC.

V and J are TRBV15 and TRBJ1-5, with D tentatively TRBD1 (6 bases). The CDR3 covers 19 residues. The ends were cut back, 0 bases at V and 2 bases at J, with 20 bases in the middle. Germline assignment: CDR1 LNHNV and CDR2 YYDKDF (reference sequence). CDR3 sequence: CATSRDSYRVERGNQPQHF. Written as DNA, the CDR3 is TGTGCCACCAGCAGAGATAGTTACAGGGTTGAACGAGGCAATCAGCCCCAGCATTTT.

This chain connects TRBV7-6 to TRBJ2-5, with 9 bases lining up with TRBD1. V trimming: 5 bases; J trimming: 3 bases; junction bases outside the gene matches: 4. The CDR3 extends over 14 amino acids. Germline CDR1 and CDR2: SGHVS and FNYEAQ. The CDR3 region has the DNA TGTGCCAGCAGCGTCGGGACAGGGAAAGAGACCCAGTACTTC. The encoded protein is CASSVGTGKETQYF. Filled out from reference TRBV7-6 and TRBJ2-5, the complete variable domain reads GAGVSQSPRYKVTKRGQDVALRCDPISGHVSLYWYRQALGQGPEFLTYFNYEAQQDKSGLPNDRFSAERPEGSISTLTIQRTEQRDSAMYRCASSVGTGKETQYFGPGTRLLVL.

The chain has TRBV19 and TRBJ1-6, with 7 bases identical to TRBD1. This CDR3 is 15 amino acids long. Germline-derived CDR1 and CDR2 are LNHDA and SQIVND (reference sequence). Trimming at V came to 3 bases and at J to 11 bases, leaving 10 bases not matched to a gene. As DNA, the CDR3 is TGTGCCAGTAGTATCGGGACAGATGCTGGACCACCCCTCCACTTT. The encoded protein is CASSIGTDAGPPLHF.

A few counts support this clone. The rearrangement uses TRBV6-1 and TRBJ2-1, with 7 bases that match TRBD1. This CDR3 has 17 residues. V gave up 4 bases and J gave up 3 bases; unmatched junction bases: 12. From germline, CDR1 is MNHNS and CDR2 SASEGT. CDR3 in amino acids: CASSGSRGTVLYNEQFF. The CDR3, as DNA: TGTGCCAGCAGTGGGTCGAGGGGGACAGTACTCTACAATGAGCAGTTCTTC.

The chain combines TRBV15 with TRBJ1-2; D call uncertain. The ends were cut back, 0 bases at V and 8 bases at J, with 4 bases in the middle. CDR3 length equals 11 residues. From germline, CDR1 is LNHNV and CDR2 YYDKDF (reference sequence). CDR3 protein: CATSRERGYTF. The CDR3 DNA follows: TGTGCCACCAGCAGAGAACGGGGCTACACCTTC.

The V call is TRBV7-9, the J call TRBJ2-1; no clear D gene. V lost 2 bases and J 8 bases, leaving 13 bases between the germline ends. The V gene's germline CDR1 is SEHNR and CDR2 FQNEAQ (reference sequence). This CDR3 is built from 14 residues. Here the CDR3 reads CASSLNGGGDEQFF. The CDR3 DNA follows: TGTGCCAGCAGCTTAAATGGCGGCGGCGATGAGCAGTTCTTC.

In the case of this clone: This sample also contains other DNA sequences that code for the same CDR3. DNA of the CDR3: TGTGCCAGCAGCTTCGGAGATTCTTATGGCTACACCTTC. Translation gives CASSFGDSYGYTF. The rearrangement links TRBV7-3 to TRBJ1-2, with no clear D. Trimming pared 3 bases from V and 5 bases from J, leaving 10 bases between. CDR3 length equals 13 residues. The germline V gene encodes CDR1 SGHTA and CDR2 FQGTGA.

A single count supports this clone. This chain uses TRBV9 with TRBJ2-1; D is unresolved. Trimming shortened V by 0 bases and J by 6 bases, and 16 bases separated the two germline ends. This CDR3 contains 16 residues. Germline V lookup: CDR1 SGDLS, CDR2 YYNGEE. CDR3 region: CASSVGQDSKLNEQFF. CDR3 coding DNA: TGTGCCAGCAGCGTAGGGCAGGATTCAAAACTCAATGAGCAGTTCTTC. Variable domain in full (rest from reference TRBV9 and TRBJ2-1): DSGVTQTPKHLITATGQRVTLRCSPRSGDLSVYWYQQSLDQGLQFLIQYYNGEERAKGNILERFSAQQFPDLHSELNLSSLELGDSALYFCASSVGQDSKLNEQFFGPGTRLTVL.

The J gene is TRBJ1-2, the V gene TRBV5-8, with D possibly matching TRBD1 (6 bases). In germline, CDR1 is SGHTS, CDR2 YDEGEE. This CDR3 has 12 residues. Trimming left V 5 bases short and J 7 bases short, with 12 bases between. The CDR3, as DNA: TGTGCCAGCAGACCGGACAGCCCTGGCTACACCTTC. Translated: CASRPDSPGYTF.

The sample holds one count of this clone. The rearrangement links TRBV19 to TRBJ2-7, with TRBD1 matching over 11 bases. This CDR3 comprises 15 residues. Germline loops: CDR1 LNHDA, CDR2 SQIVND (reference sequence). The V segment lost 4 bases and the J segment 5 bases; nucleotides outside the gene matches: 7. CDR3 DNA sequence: TGTGCCAGTAGTACCGCCGGGACAGGGGGGGACGAGCAGTACTTC. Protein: CASSTAGTGGDEQYF.

Here the CDR3 DNA reads TGTGCCAGCAGCTTAGGATGGACTAGCGGGGCAAACAATGAGCAGTTCTTC. Protein product: CASSLGWTSGANNEQFF. The chain joins TRBV7-8 to TRBJ2-1; 12 nucleotides align to TRBD2. In germline, CDR1 is SGHVS, CDR2 FQNEAQ. Unmatched junction bases numbered 6, after V lost 1 base and J lost 5 bases. The length of the CDR3 is 17 residues.

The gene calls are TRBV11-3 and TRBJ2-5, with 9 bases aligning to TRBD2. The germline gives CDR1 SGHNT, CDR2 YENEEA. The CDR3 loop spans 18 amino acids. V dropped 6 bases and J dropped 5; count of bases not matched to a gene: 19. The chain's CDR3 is CASRPRYGGGASGETQYF. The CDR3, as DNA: TGTGCCAGCAGACCGAGGTACGGCGGGGGGGCGTCAGGGGAGACCCAGTACTTC.

The CDR3: CASRLRRDEKLFF. As DNA, the CDR3 is TGCGCCAGCCGCCTCCGCAGGGATGAAAAACTGTTTTTT. V gene TRBV5-1 combines with J gene TRBJ1-4, with a possible D match to TRBD1 (5 bases). The CDR3 sequence is 13 residues long. Trimming took off 7 bases at V and 6 bases at J, with 13 bases between the two ends. CDR1 and CDR2 from the germline V gene are SGHRS and YFSETQ.

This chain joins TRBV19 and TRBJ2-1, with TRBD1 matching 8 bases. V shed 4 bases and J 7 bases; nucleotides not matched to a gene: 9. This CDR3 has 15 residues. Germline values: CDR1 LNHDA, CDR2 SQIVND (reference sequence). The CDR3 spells CASSKDRVVGNEQFF. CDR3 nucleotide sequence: TGTGCCAGTAGTAAGGACAGGGTTGTTGGGAATGAGCAGTTCTTC.

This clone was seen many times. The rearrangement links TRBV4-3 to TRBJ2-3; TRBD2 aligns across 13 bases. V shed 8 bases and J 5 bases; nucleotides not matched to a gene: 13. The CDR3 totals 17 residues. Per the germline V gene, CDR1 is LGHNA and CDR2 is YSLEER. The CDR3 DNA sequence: TGCGCCAGCTCGCATACTAGCGGGGGGGAAGGGAAAGATACGCAGTATTTT. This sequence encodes CASSHTSGGEGKDTQYF.

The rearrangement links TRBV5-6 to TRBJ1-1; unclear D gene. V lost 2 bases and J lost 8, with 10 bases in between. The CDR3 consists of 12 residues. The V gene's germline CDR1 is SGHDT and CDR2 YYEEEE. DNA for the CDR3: TGTGCCAGCAGCTTATATTGGCAAGAAGCTTTCTTT. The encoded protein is CASSLYWQEAFF.

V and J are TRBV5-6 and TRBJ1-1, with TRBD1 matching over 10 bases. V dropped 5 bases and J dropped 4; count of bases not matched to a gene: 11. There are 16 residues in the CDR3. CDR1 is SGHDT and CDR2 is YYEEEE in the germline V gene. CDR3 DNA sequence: TGTGCCAGCAGTGACCCCGGGACAGGGGCTGGCACTGAAGCTTTCTTT. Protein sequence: CASSDPGTGAGTEAFF.

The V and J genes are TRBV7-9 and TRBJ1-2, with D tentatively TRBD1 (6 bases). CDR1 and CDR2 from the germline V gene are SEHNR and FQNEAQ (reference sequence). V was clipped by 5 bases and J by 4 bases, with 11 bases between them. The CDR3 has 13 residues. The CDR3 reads CASSHQGGYGYTF. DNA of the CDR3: TGTGCCAGCAGCCACCAAGGGGGCTATGGCTACACCTTC.

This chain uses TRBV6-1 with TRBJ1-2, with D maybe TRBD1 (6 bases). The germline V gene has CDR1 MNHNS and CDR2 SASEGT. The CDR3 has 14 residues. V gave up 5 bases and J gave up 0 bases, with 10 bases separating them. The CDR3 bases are TGTGCCAGCAGTACGACAGGCTCTAACTATGGCTACACCTTC. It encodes CASSTTGSNYGYTF.

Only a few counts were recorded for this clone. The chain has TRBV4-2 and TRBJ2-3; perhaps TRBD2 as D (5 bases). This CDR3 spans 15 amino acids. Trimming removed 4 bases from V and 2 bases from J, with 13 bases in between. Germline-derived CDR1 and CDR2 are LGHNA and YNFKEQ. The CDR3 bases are TGTGCCAGCAGCCCAAGGACCGGGGACACAGATACGCAGTATTTT. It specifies CASSPRTGDTDTQYF.

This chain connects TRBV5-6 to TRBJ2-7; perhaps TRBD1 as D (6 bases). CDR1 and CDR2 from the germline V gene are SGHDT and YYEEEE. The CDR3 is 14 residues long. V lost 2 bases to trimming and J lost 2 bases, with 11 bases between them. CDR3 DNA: TGTGCCAGCAGCTTTAACAGGGAAACCTACGAGCAGTACTTC. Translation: CASSFNRETYEQYF.